One T cell receptor beta chain is described in this entry. The record originates from a study of T cell responses to AZD1222 COVID-19 vaccine. CDR1 and CDR2 (germline): MDHEN, SYDVKM. CDR3 length: 15 residues. Trimming took 7 bases from V and 0 from J, leaving 15 bases between them. Profiling relied on immunoSEQ multiplex PCR, and the TCRdb table lists in-frame clones only, not all of them. The top ten clones hold 6.5% to 10% of a sample with 95,000 to 100,000 clones, approximately 90% of them seen once. The chain has TRBV28 and TRBJ1-1; a weak D match, TRBD1 (5 bases). This TCR was recovered from an adult who received the AZD1222 COVID-19 vaccine. The sequenced sample was peripheral blood, obtained 28 days after the second AZD1222 dose. CDR3: CASKILGGVNTEAFF. The CDR3 DNA reads TGTGCCAGCAAAATACTGGGGGGGGTGAACACTGAAGCTTTCTTT.